This T cell receptor beta chain was documented in a study of cytomegalovirus exposure and HLA in healthy donors (dated by TCRdb to between 2016 and 2019). Study-wide context: An earlier analysis of more than 550 of the donors reported 276 Gb of sequence data and 117 million unique TCR beta sequences obtained from about 170 million T cells. An early release that covered approximately 600 HLA-typed donors contained 250 to 350 gigabases of sequencing data and around 85 million unique TCR sequences. Among the roughly 400 genotyped donors, roughly 80% belonged to the genetic ancestry cluster associated with self-reported Caucasian donors. The aim of the study was to test whether cataloging public T cell receptors could identify signatures of past pathogen exposure. The T cell repertoires of under 700 subjects were profiled by immunosequencing and related to cytomegalovirus serostatus. Along with the roughly 670-subject first cohort, a separate validation cohort of around 110 different subjects was used. To predict cytomegalovirus infection status, the study brought together high-throughput TCR immunosequencing, statistical association of individual TCRs with disease status, and machine learning. To study patterns of TCR occurrence, a later analysis re-analyzed previously published TCR beta repertoires from around 660 donors and added high-resolution HLA genotyping. In the later analysis, no new phenotypic data were used to find candidate immune exposures; instead, reliance was placed on TCR beta sequences and their occurrence across donors. To decide whether each TCR beta V gene segment behaved as functional or pseudogenic, an earlier analysis of fewer than 750 of the donors relied on high-throughput TCR beta sequencing. Alongside the repertoire data, information on donor age, sex, ethnicity and CMV serostatus was compiled. Genome-wide SNP genotypes for about 65% of the 666 donors were used in a later genetic analysis, which treated that subset as a discovery cohort. Every discovery cohort repertoire had been produced on one sequencing platform. Class I and class II HLA loci were covered by the typing at four-digit resolution. Typing coverage varied by locus: roughly 629-640 donors for A, B, C, DRB1 and DQB1; approximately 500 for DQA1; approximately 570 for DPA1; around 490 for DPB1. Because of strong linkage in the cohort, roughly five DR-DQ haplotypes were treated as single units for association and clustering. Among roughly 400 genotyped donors of the cohort, an average of approximately 240,000 unique TCR beta nucleotide sequences was sequenced per donor, of which roughly 17% were non-productive. General study outcomes and caveats: This cohort had only TCR beta chains sequenced, and the lack of alpha or paired-chain data limited which features could be detected. When HLA alleles, especially DR and DQ, strongly co-occurred, TCR associations were difficult to assign to individual alleles. The classifier was reported to diagnose cytomegalovirus status with high specificity and sensitivity in both the original and validation cohorts. A cluster of highly shared sequence variants was judged likely to represent a technical artifact of the sequencing pipeline. Correlated functional status among segregating V segments might reflect linkage disequilibrium, but an unknown experimental factor could not be ruled out. Roughly uniform sequencing depth across donors was assumed in presence/absence analyses, although this assumption may not hold. HLA typing was unavailable for some donors at each locus, so association tests used only the typed subset. Fewer than 20 rarely observed V segments, including chromosome 9 orphons, were excluded from the earlier analysis of a few hundred of the donors because counts were too low. In an earlier analysis of roughly 560 of the donors, most TCR beta V segments were observed in productive rearrangements about 90% or about 30% of the time, broadly matching IMGT annotations. A later analysis found that most CMV-associated TCR beta chains appeared HLA-restricted, with HLA associations seemingly driven largely by CMV exposure. Some IMGT-functional V segments, including TRBV6-2 and TRBV6-3, could not be distinguished by the 87-base-pair reads and were therefore excluded. A total of some 180 TCR beta chains were listed by the study as associated with cytomegalovirus. The only immune exposure information available for the cohort was CMV serostatus. In a later analysis, HLA-associated TCR beta chains were found to be more clonally expanded and to have lower generation probabilities than equally common non-associated chains. A few of the identified cytomegalovirus-associated TCR beta chains were confirmed in vitro to be specific for cytomegalovirus antigens. A later genetic analysis reported fewer N-insertions in productive TCRs among donors in an Asian-associated ancestry cluster than the roughly 620-donor mean. The authors suggested that the approach could potentially be generalized to other disease states and immunological phenotypes. An association between a missense DCLRE1C variant and V-gene and J-gene trimming of TCR beta chains was found in a later genetic analysis and replicated in an independent cohort. Across donors, most TCR sequences were observed very rarely, whereas some public TCRs were present in many individuals. In a later analysis, TCR association rates were found to vary across HLA loci, with the most associated TCRs seen for DRB1 alleles and the fewest for HLA-C alleles. A further reported finding was that TCR beta sequences accurately predicted the HLA-A and HLA-B alleles for most subjects in the first cohort. In a later analysis, several top co-occurrence clusters were reported to appear linked to parvovirus B19, influenza, CMV and Epstein-Barr virus. At a false discovery rate of 0.05, a later analysis linked around 15,000 TCR beta sequences to specific HLA alleles.

Counted from cysteine to phenylalanine, this CDR3 has 16 amino acids. Only the CDR3 DNA is retained, 48 bases long and in frame from the first base. The germline V gene specifies ENHRY as CDR1 and SYGVKD as CDR2. Trimming removed 6 bases from V and 4 bases from J; the gene matches leave 9 bases unexplained. The method was the immunoSEQ multiplex PCR assay. For the multiplex PCR, a mixture combining 60 forward primers for TCR Vbeta segments and 13 reverse primers for TCR Jbeta segments was used. Amplification of the CDR3 region of rearranged TCR beta genes was performed with a multiplex PCR assay on genomic DNA. The amplified TCR beta libraries were sequenced on the Illumina HiSeq System as 87-base-pair reads. The authors' pipeline ran thus. In a later analysis, 70 million to 95 million unique TCR beta chains were counted across the roughly 700 repertoires, and roughly 10 million of these chains were shared by at least two donors. To remove PCR and sequencing errors, raw reads were error-corrected and collapsed into unique sequences using a nearest-neighbor algorithm that merged closely related sequences. CDR3 sequences were aligned to IMGT reference sequences to assign V, D and J gene segments. Each retained sequence needed at least a six-nucleotide match to both a V gene segment and a J gene segment. Rearrangements were called productive when the CDR3 lacked stop codons and stayed in frame with V and J; all others were non-productive. CDR3 was defined by IMGT convention, running from the second conserved V-encoded cysteine to the conserved J-encoded phenylalanine. In an earlier analysis of roughly 610 of the donors, sequences lacking an unambiguous match to a single V gene segment were excluded. An earlier analysis of a few hundred of the donors called V segments functional above 56.7% productive rearrangements and segregating when the between-donor standard deviation exceeded 5%. To diagnose cytomegalovirus status from the catalog of TCR beta chain sequences, a statistical classification framework was built. A later analysis assigned V and J genes by comparing TCR nucleotide sequences with IMGT/GENE-DB human TR gene sequences. The TCRdist pipeline was used in a later analysis to assign CDR3 sequences and most-parsimonious VDJ recombination scenarios. A later analysis defined each TCR beta chain by its CDR3 amino acid sequence plus V-gene family, and excluded reads lacking a unique V-gene family. As a way to deal with suspected cross-contamination and a sequencing artifact, a later analysis dropped approximately 590 nucleotide sequences that were highly shared and had low generation probability. A later analysis calculated a clonal expansion index for each public chain from normalized within-repertoire ranks of inferred template counts. In a later analysis, generation probabilities were computed with a VDJ recombination model fitted to out-of-frame rearrangements, and the resulting probabilities were checked against IGoR. A later analysis scored TCR-TCR, TCR-HLA and TCR-CMV co-occurrence with hypergeometric tests, applying a repertoire-size bias correction to TCR pairs. A later analysis estimated false discovery rates by permuting HLA or CMV assignments 20 times. In a later analysis, co-occurring TCRs were grouped using DBSCAN, with TCRdist sequence similarity added in when clustering inside HLA-allele-positive subsets. Repertoires with fewer than 30,000 or more than 120,000 public chains, plus five repertoires with anomalous nucleotide sharing, were excluded from co-occurrence clustering. TCRdb provides this immuneACCESS table in a form limited to in-frame rearrangements. Some clones are lacking; in checked studies, under half of them reflect an unresolved V gene, and why the rest are absent is not known. V and J calls and clone size are as listed in that table; D and trimming were resolved from the DNA. The sample table shows roughly 130,000 clones, and roughly 84% are seen once. Jointly, the top ten make up 3% of the sample.

The cohort consisted of 650 to 850 healthy bone marrow donors. Cohort members were all nominally healthy when sampled, although unrecorded immune exposures were likely present. The donor tested CMV seropositive and was one of the 289 seropositive cohort members. A peripheral blood sample was provided by each donor, and peripheral blood mononuclear cells were used for TCR beta sequencing. Genomic DNA was extracted from the blood cell samples with the Qiagen DNeasy Blood Extraction Kit. In the case of this clone: What this receptor recognizes is not known. No base quality values were provided; no much bigger clone lies one nucleotide off.

The source material was PBMCs. This chain is built from TRBV10-3 and TRBJ1-5; TRBD1 matches 10 bases in the middle. The clonotype originates from a woman between 18 and 29 years old in good health and CMV-seropositive. The DNA sequence follows: TGTGCCATCAGCAACGCCGGGACAGGGGATAATCAGCCCCAGCATTTT. It encodes CAISNAGTGDNQPQHF.